Listed below are T cell receptor beta chains from one sample, sequenced in a study of identical twins. Using its own MiXCR run on the 5' RACE reads, TCRdb lists one record per CDR3 protein. The repertoire holds some 240,000 distinct CDR3 sequences, with about 10% as singletons. Material: memory T cells sorted from blood. These receptors were obtained from a man aged 50 or older in good health. CDR3s include the opening cysteine and the closing phenylalanine or tryptophan. Fields, in order: clone size, D gene, V gene, J gene, CDR3 DNA, CDR3 protein. D genes are given only for firm matches. Clone size, where shown, is once, few, many, or a class for clones that have expanded.

clone_size: few
d_call: NA
v_call: TRBV7-2
j_call: TRBJ2-7
cdr3_nt: TGTGCCAGCAGCCGTACACTAGGGGTCTACGAGCAGTACTTC
cdr3_aa: CASSRTLGVYEQYF

clone_size: few
d_call: TRBD1
v_call: TRBV29-1
j_call: TRBJ2-1
cdr3_nt: TGCAGCGTTGACGGGACAGGGGTCACGGTTTACAATGAGCAGTTCTTC
cdr3_aa: CSVDGTGVTVYNEQFF

clone_size: medium-sized
d_call: TRBD1
v_call: TRBV29-1
j_call: TRBJ2-1
cdr3_nt: TGCAGCGGGGGACAGGGGTTCTACAATGAGCAGTTCTTC
cdr3_aa: CSGGQGFYNEQFF

clone_size: few
d_call: NA
v_call: TRBV11-2
j_call: TRBJ1-2
cdr3_nt: TGTGCCAGCAGCTTAGAACAGCGCTATGGCTACACCTTC
cdr3_aa: CASSLEQRYGYTF

clone_size: few
d_call: TRBD2
v_call: TRBV5-1
j_call: TRBJ2-2
cdr3_nt: TGCGCCAGCAGCTTAGCGGGAGCGAACACCGGGGAGCTGTTTTTT
cdr3_aa: CASSLAGANTGELFF

clone_size: many
d_call: NA
v_call: TRBV10-3
j_call: TRBJ2-3
cdr3_nt: TGTGCCATCAGACCGGGACTCCGAGATACGCAGTATTTT
cdr3_aa: CAIRPGLRDTQYF

clone_size: many
d_call: NA
v_call: TRBV5-1
j_call: TRBJ1-5
cdr3_nt: TGCGCCAGCAGCTCCGACGGAAGCAATCAGCCCCAGCATTTT
cdr3_aa: CASSSDGSNQPQHF

clone_size: many
d_call: NA
v_call: TRBV12-3/TRBV12-4
j_call: TRBJ2-1
cdr3_nt: TGTGCCAGCAGTCCGGGGACCTACAATGAGCAGTTCTTC
cdr3_aa: CASSPGTYNEQFF

clone_size: few
d_call: NA
v_call: TRBV5-1
j_call: TRBJ1-2
cdr3_nt: TGCGCCAGCAGCTTGAGGAGGGTTGGGGACTATGGCTACACCTTC
cdr3_aa: CASSLRRVGDYGYTF

clone_size: many
d_call: TRBD2
v_call: TRBV5-1
j_call: TRBJ2-3
cdr3_nt: TGCGCCAGCAGCTTGACTAGCGGGGTCACAGATACGCAGTATTTT
cdr3_aa: CASSLTSGVTDTQYF

clone_size: many
d_call: TRBD2
v_call: TRBV20-1
j_call: TRBJ2-7
cdr3_nt: TGCAGTGCTAGAGTGGGGACTAGCTCGTCAGCCCTCGAGCAGTACTTC
cdr3_aa: CSARVGTSSSALEQYF

clone_size: many
d_call: TRBD2
v_call: TRBV27
j_call: TRBJ2-7
cdr3_nt: TGTGCCAGCAGTTTACTAGCGGGTAGCCCCTACGAGCAGTACTTC
cdr3_aa: CASSLLAGSPYEQYF

clone_size: many
d_call: NA
v_call: TRBV7-9
j_call: TRBJ2-1
cdr3_nt: TGTGCCAGCAGCGGAGGGGGGAGCTCCTACAATGAGCAGTTCTTC
cdr3_aa: CASSGGGSSYNEQFF

clone_size: many
d_call: TRBD1
v_call: TRBV6-1
j_call: TRBJ1-1
cdr3_nt: TGTGCCAGCAGACCCTCGATTTATTCAAGGACAGGAAAGAACACTGAAGCTTTCTTT
cdr3_aa: CASRPSIYSRTGKNTEAFF

clone_size: NA
d_call: TRBD2
v_call: TRBV7-2
j_call: TRBJ2-5
cdr3_nt: TGTGCCAGCAGCCTCGGGAGCGGGATTTGGGAGACCCAGTACTTC
cdr3_aa: CASSLGSGIWETQYF

clone_size: many
d_call: TRBD1
v_call: TRBV3-1
j_call: TRBJ2-3
cdr3_nt: TGTGCCAGCAGCCGACGGACAGGGGGCCCAGATACGCAGTATTTT
cdr3_aa: CASSRRTGGPDTQYF

clone_size: few
d_call: NA
v_call: TRBV20-1
j_call: TRBJ2-7
cdr3_nt: TGCAGTGCTAGAGATCGAGGCGGGGGCTTATACGCGAGCTCCTACGAGCAGTACTTC
cdr3_aa: CSARDRGGGLYASSYEQYF

clone_size: many
d_call: NA
v_call: TRBV20-1
j_call: TRBJ2-2
cdr3_nt: TGCAGTGGATATGTGGGCACCGGGGAGCTGTTTTTT
cdr3_aa: CSGYVGTGELFF

clone_size: many
d_call: NA
v_call: TRBV28
j_call: TRBJ1-5
cdr3_nt: TGTGCCAGCAACCGGGCCCGACGCAATCAGCCCCAGCATTTT
cdr3_aa: CASNRARRNQPQHF

clone_size: many
d_call: TRBD2
v_call: TRBV10-2
j_call: TRBJ2-1
cdr3_nt: TGCGCCAGCAGTGAGACGCGGACTAGCGGGGGGGCGTTCTTC
cdr3_aa: CASSETRTSGGAFF

clone_size: NA
d_call: TRBD2
v_call: TRBV20-1
j_call: TRBJ2-3
cdr3_nt: TGCAGTGCTGGGACTAGCGGGAGGGAAGATACGCAGTATTTT
cdr3_aa: CSAGTSGREDTQYF

clone_size: few
d_call: TRBD2
v_call: TRBV3-1
j_call: TRBJ2-5
cdr3_nt: TGTGCCAGCAGCCAAGGGGCGGGAGGCCTGGGAGGAGAGACCCAGTACTTC
cdr3_aa: CASSQGAGGLGGETQYF

clone_size: few
d_call: NA
v_call: TRBV20-1
j_call: TRBJ2-1
cdr3_nt: TGCAGTGCTACCCCTCAGAGGAGGAGCTCCTACAATGAGCAGTTCTTC
cdr3_aa: CSATPQRRSSYNEQFF

clone_size: many
d_call: NA
v_call: TRBV12-3/TRBV12-4
j_call: TRBJ1-6
cdr3_nt: TGTGCCAGCACTGGGTCCTACCTCTCCTATAATTCACCCCTCCACTTT
cdr3_aa: CASTGSYLSYNSPLHF

clone_size: many
d_call: TRBD1
v_call: TRBV28
j_call: TRBJ2-1
cdr3_nt: TGTGCCAGCAGGGGACAGGGGGTTATCGATGAGCAGTTCTTC
cdr3_aa: CASRGQGVIDEQFF

clone_size: many
d_call: TRBD1
v_call: TRBV4-3
j_call: TRBJ1-4
cdr3_nt: TGCGCCAGCAGCCAAGACGAGGGGGCAGCTAATGAAAAACTGTTTTTT
cdr3_aa: CASSQDEGAANEKLFF

clone_size: many
d_call: NA
v_call: TRBV20-1
j_call: TRBJ1-1
cdr3_nt: TGCAGTGCCAAGACCCCTACGTACACTGAAGCTTTCTTT
cdr3_aa: CSAKTPTYTEAFF

clone_size: many
d_call: NA
v_call: TRBV10-3
j_call: TRBJ2-5
cdr3_nt: TGTGCCATCAGTGCACAGCGAGAGACCCAGTACTTC
cdr3_aa: CAISAQRETQYF

clone_size: NA
d_call: TRBD2
v_call: TRBV20-1
j_call: TRBJ2-1
cdr3_nt: TGCAGTGCCGGGAGAGGGGAGGGAACCCACAATGAGCAGTTCTTC
cdr3_aa: CSAGRGEGTHNEQFF

clone_size: few
d_call: NA
v_call: TRBV4-2
j_call: TRBJ1-5
cdr3_nt: TGTGCCAGCAGCCAAGATCGCGGCGCTCAGCCCCAGCATTTT
cdr3_aa: CASSQDRGAQPQHF

clone_size: many
d_call: NA
v_call: TRBV6-5
j_call: TRBJ2-1
cdr3_nt: TGTGCCAGCAGTCCGTTAGGGAGGGAGCAGTTCTTC
cdr3_aa: CASSPLGREQFF

clone_size: many
d_call: TRBD1
v_call: TRBV5-1
j_call: TRBJ1-4
cdr3_nt: TGCGCCAGCAGCTTGGAACAGGGGGCTGCTAATGAAAAACTGTTTTTT
cdr3_aa: CASSLEQGAANEKLFF

clone_size: many
d_call: NA
v_call: TRBV5-1
j_call: TRBJ2-2
cdr3_nt: TGCGCCAGCAGCCCTAAAATAGACGGCACCGGGGAGCTGTTTTTT
cdr3_aa: CASSPKIDGTGELFF

clone_size: many
d_call: NA
v_call: TRBV24-1
j_call: TRBJ2-1
cdr3_nt: TGTGCCACCAGTGACGCCAGGGCGGGCAATGAGCAGTTCTTC
cdr3_aa: CATSDARAGNEQFF

clone_size: many
d_call: TRBD2
v_call: TRBV5-1
j_call: TRBJ2-3
cdr3_nt: TGCGCCAGCAGCTTGGTTGCGGGAGGACTCACAGATACGCAGTATTTT
cdr3_aa: CASSLVAGGLTDTQYF

clone_size: NA
d_call: NA
v_call: TRBV9
j_call: TRBJ2-1
cdr3_nt: TGTGCCAGCAGCTCCAATGGGGGTGAGCAGTTCTTC
cdr3_aa: CASSSNGGEQFF

clone_size: many
d_call: TRBD1
v_call: TRBV4-2
j_call: TRBJ2-3
cdr3_nt: TGTGCCAGCAGCCAGAACAACAGGGGGAGCACAGATACGCAGTATTTT
cdr3_aa: CASSQNNRGSTDTQYF

clone_size: many
d_call: NA
v_call: TRBV20-1
j_call: TRBJ2-3
cdr3_nt: TGCAGTGCTAGTCTCCCTCTAACAGATACGCAGTATTTT
cdr3_aa: CSASLPLTDTQYF

clone_size: many
d_call: NA
v_call: TRBV9
j_call: TRBJ1-6
cdr3_nt: TGTGCCAGCAGCGTCGGGACATACAATTCACCCCTCCACTTT
cdr3_aa: CASSVGTYNSPLHF

clone_size: NA
d_call: NA
v_call: TRBV24-1
j_call: TRBJ2-1
cdr3_nt: TGTGCCACCAGTGACGCGTCGGCGACAGGTAGCACCTACAATGAGCAGTTCTTC
cdr3_aa: CATSDASATGSTYNEQFF

clone_size: NA
d_call: TRBD2
v_call: TRBV25-1
j_call: TRBJ2-3
cdr3_nt: TGTGCCAGCCATAGCGGGGGGCCCGGACTTGAAAGCACAGATACGCAGTATTTT
cdr3_aa: CASHSGGPGLESTDTQYF

clone_size: many
d_call: NA
v_call: TRBV20-1
j_call: TRBJ1-1
cdr3_nt: TGCAGTGCCCCACTTGACAGATCGAACACTGAAGCTTTCTTT
cdr3_aa: CSAPLDRSNTEAFF

clone_size: many
d_call: NA
v_call: TRBV5-1
j_call: TRBJ2-5
cdr3_nt: TGCGCCAGCAGCTACCTAGGGACTGCCTCCCAAGAGACCCAGTACTTC
cdr3_aa: CASSYLGTASQETQYF

clone_size: many
d_call: NA
v_call: TRBV9
j_call: TRBJ1-6
cdr3_nt: TGTGCCAGCAGCGTAGGGGGGGAGCACTCACCCCTCCACTTT
cdr3_aa: CASSVGGEHSPLHF

clone_size: NA
d_call: TRBD2
v_call: TRBV5-1
j_call: TRBJ2-3
cdr3_nt: TGCGCCAGCAGCTTAGGACTAGCAGGAGGGGCGACAGATACGCAGTATTTT
cdr3_aa: CASSLGLAGGATDTQYF

clone_size: few
d_call: NA
v_call: TRBV18
j_call: TRBJ2-7
cdr3_nt: TGTGCCAGCTCACCACCGGGGTCAACCTACGAGCAGTACTTC
cdr3_aa: CASSPPGSTYEQYF

clone_size: NA
d_call: TRBD2
v_call: TRBV12-3/TRBV12-4
j_call: TRBJ2-7
cdr3_nt: TGTGCCAGCAGTCGTAGCGGGAGGGCCGCCCACGAGCAGTACTTC
cdr3_aa: CASSRSGRAAHEQYF

clone_size: NA
d_call: NA
v_call: TRBV19
j_call: TRBJ1-2
cdr3_nt: TGTGCCAGTACCCATTCCACAGGGAGCGCGGGCTATGGCTACACCTTC
cdr3_aa: CASTHSTGSAGYGYTF

clone_size: few
d_call: NA
v_call: TRBV7-9
j_call: TRBJ2-1
cdr3_nt: TGTGCCAGCAGCTTAAGGGGGGCGTCGATCAATGAGCAGTTCTTC
cdr3_aa: CASSLRGASINEQFF

clone_size: many
d_call: NA
v_call: TRBV9
j_call: TRBJ2-7
cdr3_nt: TGTGCCAGCAGCGTCAGACAGAAGAGCTACGAGCAGTACTTC
cdr3_aa: CASSVRQKSYEQYF

clone_size: NA
d_call: NA
v_call: TRBV29-1
j_call: TRBJ2-3
cdr3_nt: TGCAGCGTTGATGAGGGGGGCAGCGATACGCAGTATTTT
cdr3_aa: CSVDEGGSDTQYF